Presented here are 21 T cell receptor beta chains from one specimen sequenced in a study of beta chain features in type 1 diabetes. Of the isolated RNA, all was reverse transcribed, and so the sequenced material was expressed TCRB transcripts. TCRdb's copy holds only in-frame clones and misses some; the assay was immunoSEQ multiplex PCR. The sample lists 400,000 to 500,000 clones; approximately 14% were seen once. Material for sequencing was naive CD4+ T cells from blood. These receptors originate from a man aged 30-40 years in good health.

The chain joins TRBV11-3 to TRBJ2-1; TRBD1 aligns across 7 bases. V lost 5 bases to trimming and J lost 6 bases; unmatched junction nucleotides: 10. This CDR3 comprises 15 residues. Germline loops: CDR1 SGHNT, CDR2 YENEEA. CDR3 region: CASSGDREVTNEQFF. DNA for the CDR3: TGTGCCAGCAGCGGCGACAGGGAAGTAACCAATGAGCAGTTCTTC.

This clone was recorded many times. Germline is not matched at one junction end, which may reflect a read error. V usage is TRBV4-3 and J usage is TRBJ2-4; D remains unclear. Germline values: CDR1 LGHNA, CDR2 YSLEER. This CDR3 contains 15 residues. CDR3 loop: CASSQEERATNIQYF. CDR3 DNA sequence: TGCGCCAGCAGCCAAGAGGAACGGGCCACAAACATTCAGTACTTC.

The chain has TRBV7-9 and TRBJ1-2; D uncertain. CDR1 is SEHNR, CDR2 FQNEAQ, per germline (reference sequence). The CDR3 has 14 amino acids. V lost 3 bases to trimming and J lost 0 bases, with 8 bases between them. CDR3 protein: CASSFPGANYGYTF. CDR3 DNA sequence: TGTGCCAGCAGCTTTCCCGGGGCTAACTATGGCTACACCTTC.

This chain joins TRBV2 and TRBJ2-7; D perhaps matches TRBD1 (5 bases). Germline CDR1 and CDR2: SNHLY and FYNNEI. V lost 4 bases and J lost 3, with 7 bases in between. The CDR3 sequence is 12 residues long. The CDR3 is CASSGQGYEQYF. CDR3 DNA: TGTGCCAGCAGTGGGCAGGGCTACGAGCAGTACTTC.

This clone was detected only a few times. The CDR3 nucleotides read TGTGCCAGCAGCGTAGTCTCAACAGGGGACCGGGAGCTGTTTTTT. Amino acids: CASSVVSTGDRELFF. The chain couples TRBV9 to TRBJ2-2; 7 nucleotides align to TRBD1. V dropped 0 bases and J dropped 9; count of bases not matched to a gene: 8. CDR3 length: 15 amino acids. Germline lookup yields CDR1 SGDLS and CDR2 YYNGEE. The variable domain in full, with the rest retrieved from reference TRBV9 and TRBJ2-2, is DSGVTQTPKHLITATGQRVTLRCSPRSGDLSVYWYQQSLDQGLQFLIQYYNGEERAKGNILERFSAQQFPDLHSELNLSSLELGDSALYFCASSVVSTGDRELFFGEGSRLTVL.

The chain carries TRBV27 and TRBJ1-5; 10 bases line up with TRBD1. The V and J ends lost 6 bases and 6 bases, in that order; junction bases with no gene match: 11. Germline CDR1 is MNHEY and CDR2 is SMNVEV (reference sequence). This CDR3 is 16 amino acids long. DNA of the CDR3: TGTGCCAGCAGGGAGACAGGGGGCGCGGGGCGTCAGCCCCAGCATTTT. It encodes CASRETGGAGRQPQHF.

The genes are TRBV9 and TRBJ2-5; 13 bases map to TRBD2. The V and J ends lost 0 bases and 5 bases, in that order; junction bases with no gene match: 10. Germline V gene data show CDR1 as SGDLS and CDR2 as YYNGEE. The CDR3 spans 18 residues. DNA of the CDR3: TGTGCCAGCAGCGTAGGCCGTACTAGCGGGGGGGCCGAGGAGACCCAGTACTTC. It translates to CASSVGRTSGGAEETQYF.

This clone showed up just a few times. The gene calls are TRBV7-2 and TRBJ2-1; D not resolved. Germline assignment: CDR1 SGHTA and CDR2 FQGNSA. V was trimmed by 2 bases and J by 8 bases, leaving 13 bases between them. This CDR3 has 14 residues. The CDR3 DNA follows: TGTGCCAGCAGCTTATTAGGCGACTGGTATGAGCAGTTCTTC. Encoded protein: CASSLLGDWYEQFF.

CDR3 protein: CASSYSVLAGQYV. CDR3 DNA sequence: TGTGCCAGCAGTTACTCTGTCCTAGCGGGGCAGTACGTC. The chain has TRBV6-6 and TRBJ2-7; 8 bases fit TRBD2. The germline V gene encodes CDR1 MNHNY and CDR2 SVGAGI (reference sequence). This CDR3 has 13 residues. V shed 0 bases, J shed 9 bases, and the junction held 4 bases outside the gene matches.

This rearrangement joins TRBV9 to TRBJ2-2, with 9 nucleotides matching TRBD2. The ends lost 2 bases at V and 6 bases at J; junction bases unmatched: 2. The germline gives CDR1 SGDLS, CDR2 YYNGEE. The CDR3 consists of 14 residues. CDR3 region: CASSVASGAGELFF. The CDR3 DNA reads as TGTGCCAGCAGCGTGGCTAGCGGGGCCGGGGAGCTGTTTTTT.

The chain links TRBV6-1 to TRBJ2-1; D not certain. Germline assignment: CDR1 MNHNS and CDR2 SASEGT. Trimming left V 10 bases short and J 9 bases short, with 13 bases between. The CDR3 is 11 residues long. The CDR3 is CATHTRPEQFF. The CDR3 region has the DNA TGTGCCACCCACACTCGCCCTGAGCAGTTCTTC.

A few counts support this clone. The chain recombines TRBV7-2 with TRBJ2-1; D not resolved. CDR3 length: 12 amino acids. Germline values: CDR1 SGHTA, CDR2 FQGNSA. Deletions cut 2 bases from V and 8 bases from J, with 7 bases between. In nucleotides, the CDR3 is TGTGCCAGCAGCTTAATCATCTATGAGCAGTTCTTC. It codes for CASSLIIYEQFF.

This clone was found a few times. The CDR3 DNA follows: TGTGCCAGCAGCCACTTTAGCGGTGAGCTAGCCAAAAACATTCAGTACTTC. Its protein is CASSHFSGELAKNIQYF. The V and J genes are TRBV7-9 and TRBJ2-4; D is perhaps TRBD2 (6 bases). The CDR3 has 17 residues. Germline loops: CDR1 SEHNR, CDR2 FQNEAQ (reference sequence). With 5 bases removed from V and 0 bases from J, the gap between germline ends came to 17 bases.

This clone was picked up a small number of times. The chain is built from TRBV6-1 and TRBJ2-5; tentative D call: TRBD2 (6 bases). The CDR3 contains 14 residues. Per the germline V gene, CDR1 is MNHNS and CDR2 is SASEGT. Trimming removed 6 bases at V and 2 bases at J, with 13 bases between. For the CDR3, the DNA is TGTGCCAGCAGGGCCGGGACTTATCAAGAGACCCAGTACTTC. This encodes CASRAGTYQETQYF.

This clone was counted only a few times. V is TRBV9 and J is TRBJ2-7; D gene uncertain. Trimming cost V 4 bases and J 0 bases, with 11 bases left between them. This CDR3 spans 14 amino acids. CDR1 SGDLS and CDR2 YYNGEE come from the germline V gene. The CDR3 nucleotides read TGTGCCAGCAGCTACTCCCAGAGCTCCTACGAGCAGTACTTC. Encoded protein: CASSYSQSSYEQYF.

The chain couples TRBV5-1 to TRBJ2-1, with D unclear. Looked up from germline, CDR1 is SGHRS and CDR2 is YFSETQ. This CDR3 contains 16 residues. V lost 0 bases and J lost 2, with 12 bases in between. The CDR3 reads CASSLGWVIPYNEQFF. The CDR3 nucleotides read TGCGCCAGCAGCTTGGGTTGGGTGATACCCTACAATGAGCAGTTCTTC.

Turning to this clone: In the same sample, other DNA sequences code for this CDR3. The rearrangement uses TRBV9 and TRBJ2-7; D remains unclear. This CDR3 is built from 13 residues. V lost 0 bases and J lost 1, with 5 bases in between. Germline lookup yields CDR1 SGDLS and CDR2 YYNGEE. CDR3 sequence: CASSVGGSYEQYF. Written as DNA, the CDR3 is TGTGCCAGCAGCGTAGGCGGATCCTACGAGCAGTACTTC.

The rearrangement joins TRBV6-5 to TRBJ1-1; tentatively, D is TRBD1 (5 bases). CDR3 length equals 14 residues. V was shortened by 5 bases and J by 3 bases, with 13 bases between the two germline ends. Germline V gene lookup returns CDR1 MNHEY and CDR2 SVGAGI. DNA of the CDR3: TGTGCCAGCAGTGACCCAGGGTTACACACTGAAGCTTTCTTT. Protein product: CASSDPGLHTEAFF.

The CDR3 nucleotides read TGTGCCAGCTCACCCATACAGGGAAACACTGAAGCTTTCTTT. Amino acids: CASSPIQGNTEAFF. The rearrangement links TRBV18 to TRBJ1-1; a possible D gene is TRBD1 (6 bases). The germline gives CDR1 KGHSH, CDR2 LQKENI. The V gene lost 3 bases and the J gene lost 2 bases, with 10 bases spanning the gap. There are 14 residues in the CDR3.

The chain couples TRBV4-1 to TRBJ2-5; 7 bases are shared with TRBD2. The germline CDR1 and CDR2 sequences are MGHRA and YSYEKL. The CDR3 has 16 residues. Germline trimming cut 3 bases from V and 2 bases from J; bases unmatched to any gene: 9. This chain's CDR3 is CASSQMPGLLQETQYF. The CDR3, as DNA: TGCGCCAGCAGCCAGATGCCGGGACTATTGCAAGAGACCCAGTACTTC.

This clone was picked up a small number of times. The rearrangement joins TRBV11-3 to TRBJ2-3; D is ambiguous. The V gene's germline CDR1 is SGHNT and CDR2 YENEEA. The CDR3 contains 12 residues. V dropped 0 bases and J dropped 8 bases, with 6 bases sitting between them. Here the CDR3 DNA reads TGTGCCAGCAGCTTAGAACCGGGTACGCAGTATTTT. Translation: CASSLEPGTQYF.